Listed below are T cell receptor beta chains from one sample, sequenced in a study of blood T cell repertoires in COVID-19. The assay was immunoSEQ multiplex PCR, and TCRdb's table has in-frame clones only and misses some. The data contain tens of thousands of clones, roughly 80% of them singletons. The sequencing sample was made of peripheral blood. These receptors originate from a human donor in a cohort sampled during active COVID-19. The conserved cysteine and the conserved F or W are not part of the CDR3 here. Fields, in order: V gene, J gene, D gene, CDR3 protein. D genes are given only for firm matches.

TRBV4-1	TRBJ1-2	.	ASSLREGNGYGYT
TRBV5-1	TRBJ1-4	TRBD1	ASMRQGAANEKLF
TRBV7-9	TRBJ2-1	TRBD1	ASSSGGQGYNEQF
TRBV5-5	TRBJ1-5	.	ASSFSRGNQPQH
TRBV10-3	TRBJ2-5	TRBD2	AIRGGGEGQTQY
TRBV19	TRBJ2-1	TRBD1	ASRAGQGFYNEQF
TRBV6-5	TRBJ2-1	TRBD2	ASSISGGSYNEQF
TRBV23-1	TRBJ1-3	TRBD1	ASVLRGDRQGVVGNTIY
TRBV7-5	TRBJ1-1	.	VRSSTGTGSVAF
TRBV9	TRBJ2-1	TRBD2	ASSLGDPYSKRGDQGEQF
TRBV5-1	TRBJ1-5	TRBD1	ASSTGTGHQPQH
TRBV19	TRBJ1-1	.	ASSTQGSGTEAF
TRBV6-5	TRBJ1-2	TRBD1	ASSLAGGYGYT
TRBV19	TRBJ1-6	.	ASSITGMEGSPLH
TRBV2	TRBJ1-1	TRBD1	ASSSYRGTSTEAF
TRBV29-1	TRBJ1-1	.	SVLEGVYTEAF
TRBV11-2	TRBJ1-1	.	ASSEGGNTEAF
TRBV19	TRBJ2-5	.	ASSPRSSRETQY
TRBV5-1	TRBJ2-7	TRBD2	ARSLAGGGSYEQY
TRBV5-1	TRBJ2-1	TRBD2	ASSLWGGPYNEQF
TRBV7-2	TRBJ2-1	.	ASSGFGGEQF
TRBV24-1	TRBJ2-3	TRBD1	ATSDGTAPHRDTQY
TRBV5-4	TRBJ2-1	TRBD1	ATQGAGRNNEQF
TRBV5-8	TRBJ2-3	.	ASSLGFQGTSPDTQY
TRBV5-1	TRBJ2-1	TRBD1	ASSPGTGSLNEQF
TRBV7-2	TRBJ2-7	.	ASSLVGDEQY
TRBV30	TRBJ1-6	TRBD1	AWSVDRVGNSPLH
TRBV6-5	TRBJ1-2	TRBD1	ASSYSRTGGNYGYT
TRBV19	TRBJ1-1	TRBD1	ASTPLRDRYRNTEAF
TRBV27	TRBJ2-7	TRBD1	ASRPGTGRSYEQY
TRBV2	TRBJ1-5	.	ASSGGYNQPQH
TRBV19	TRBJ1-5	.	ASRVRMGSNQPQH
TRBV24-1	TRBJ2-3	TRBD1	ATSAGDRAYTQY
TRBV5-1	TRBJ1-6	TRBD1	ASSLKGQGASPLH
TRBV10-1	TRBJ1-1	.	ASSAGGTEAF
TRBV9	TRBJ1-1	.	ASSPMVGGVEAF
TRBV5-4	TRBJ1-2	TRBD1	ASSIRTGYGFPGYT
TRBV6-1	TRBJ1-1	.	ASSERGEVSEAF
TRBV6-6	TRBJ2-1	.	ASTGASGEQF
TRBV9	TRBJ2-1	TRBD1	ASSLRPGQGWALRVGNEQF
TRBV18	TRBJ1-2	TRBD1	ASSTGTGNYGYT
TRBV14	TRBJ2-1	.	ASSQGVQVYNEQF
TRBV3-1/TRBV3-2	TRBJ1-1	.	ASSQVPGTEAF
TRBV9	TRBJ1-1	.	ASSVVERGGFTEAF
TRBV29-1	TRBJ2-7	.	SVAQHYEQY
TRBV4-2	TRBJ1-2	TRBD1	ASSQEQGGIFNYGYT